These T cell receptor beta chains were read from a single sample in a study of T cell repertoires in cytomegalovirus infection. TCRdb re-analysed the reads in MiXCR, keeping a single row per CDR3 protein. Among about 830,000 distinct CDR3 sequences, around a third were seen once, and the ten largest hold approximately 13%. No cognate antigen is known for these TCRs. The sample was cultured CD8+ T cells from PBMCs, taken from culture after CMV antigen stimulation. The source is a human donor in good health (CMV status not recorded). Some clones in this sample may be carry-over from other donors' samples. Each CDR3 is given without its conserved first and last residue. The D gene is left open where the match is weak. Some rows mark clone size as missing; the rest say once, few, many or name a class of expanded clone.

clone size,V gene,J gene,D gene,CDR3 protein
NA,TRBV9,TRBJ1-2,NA,ASSVASQGRNYGYT
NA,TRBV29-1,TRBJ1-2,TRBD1,SCRGLYGYT
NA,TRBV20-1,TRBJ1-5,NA,SARKGENQPQH
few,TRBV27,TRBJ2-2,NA,ASSLRGSGELF
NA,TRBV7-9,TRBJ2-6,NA,ASTPSLTVNRSGANVLT
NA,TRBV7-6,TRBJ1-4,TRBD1,ASSITGESLF
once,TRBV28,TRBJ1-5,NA,ASSARAYNQPQH
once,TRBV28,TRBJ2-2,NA,ASSFQQGPTGELF
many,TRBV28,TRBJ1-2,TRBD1,ASSLPTGVRGYT
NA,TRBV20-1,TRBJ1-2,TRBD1,SATTGTGWEGYT
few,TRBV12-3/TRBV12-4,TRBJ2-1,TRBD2,ASSFSLAGGPNEQF
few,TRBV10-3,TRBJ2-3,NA,AISAGLTSDTQY
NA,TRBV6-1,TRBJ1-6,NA,ASSEGPGSNSPLH
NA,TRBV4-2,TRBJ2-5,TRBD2,ASSKIAGTQETQY
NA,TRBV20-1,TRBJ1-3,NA,SASPQPLSSGNTIY
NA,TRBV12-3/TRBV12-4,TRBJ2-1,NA,ASSPPGAGNEQF
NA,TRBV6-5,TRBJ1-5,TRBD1,ASGPRTGVNQPQH
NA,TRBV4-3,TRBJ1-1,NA,ASSPTRADRNTEAF
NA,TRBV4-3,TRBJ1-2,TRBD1,ASSPSGTGAYGYT
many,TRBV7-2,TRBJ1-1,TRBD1,ASSLGGTGVRGLEAF
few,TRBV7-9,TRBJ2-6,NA,ASSLPGPGANVLT
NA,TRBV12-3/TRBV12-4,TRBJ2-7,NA,ASSLVGRGAPYEQY
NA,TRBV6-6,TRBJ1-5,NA,ASSTRAASNQPQH
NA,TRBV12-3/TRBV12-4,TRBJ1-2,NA,ASSQGGDYT
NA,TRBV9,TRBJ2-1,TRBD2,ASSVALAGGSYNEQF
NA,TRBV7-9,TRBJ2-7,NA,ASSLVSQGYEQY
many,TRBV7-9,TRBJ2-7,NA,ASSLDGSSYEQY
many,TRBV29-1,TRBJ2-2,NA,SVFRPLAPGANTGELF
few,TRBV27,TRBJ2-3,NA,ASSSGAPWDTQY
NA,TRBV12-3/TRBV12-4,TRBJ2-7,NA,ASSWSLSSYEQY